The rows below give T cell receptor beta chains drawn from one sample of a study of cytomegalovirus exposure and HLA in healthy donors. TCRdb's copy holds only in-frame clones and misses some; the assay was immunoSEQ multiplex PCR. The table shows 100,000 to 150,000 clones, with 60% to 80% occurring only once. What was sequenced was PBMCs. Receptor source: a man between 25 and 39 years old in good health and CMV-seronegative. Each CDR3 is given with its conserved first and last residue. Clone size is stated in some rows and not others, as once, few, many or a class when expanded.

size,V,J,CDR3
NA,TRBV5-1,TRBJ2-5,CASSYVGGGQETQYF
NA,TRBV13,TRBJ2-1,CASSLEPSDEQFF
few,TRBV12-5,TRBJ1-5,CASGLLPPGGKASNQPQHF
NA,TRBV5-1,TRBJ2-2,CASSLGTGGTGELFF
NA,TRBV6-1,TRBJ1-1,CAISESGGLVTEAFF
NA,TRBV5-8,TRBJ2-6,CASSYRGTGANVLTF
NA,TRBV27,TRBJ2-2,CASGPLNTGELFF
NA,TRBV4-1,TRBJ2-5,CASSLAGPETQYF
NA,TRBV28,TRBJ2-1,CASSSTGTNEDEQFF
NA,TRBV4-3,TRBJ2-1,CASSQRTSGEYNEQFF
NA,TRBV9,TRBJ2-1,CASSVGAAYNEQFF
NA,TRBV6-4,TRBJ1-3,CASSPGLFVDTIYF
few,TRBV5-1,TRBJ1-2,CASSLGRTVYGYTF
NA,TRBV18,TRBJ2-1,CASSPLAGGHNEQFF
NA,TRBV9,TRBJ2-1,CASSVETSGGAGSYNEQFF
NA,TRBV28,TRBJ2-7,CASSPTATYEQYF
few,TRBV7-8,TRBJ2-7,CASSFSLFSSSYEQYF
NA,TRBV6-6,TRBJ2-3,CASSPTILIGTDTQYF
NA,TRBV7-3,TRBJ1-1,CASSQDTNTEAFF
NA,TRBV9,TRBJ2-5,CTTEGTQYF
NA,TRBV28,TRBJ2-5,CASSLYAGGLQETQYF
NA,TRBV7-9,TRBJ1-2,CSSSFAGTGAFGYTF
few,TRBV6-6,TRBJ1-1,CASSYKGGTEAFF
few,TRBV5-1,TRBJ1-5,CASSPEAGGNQPQHF
few,TRBV7-8,TRBJ1-2,CASSPQEGRGDYGYTF
NA,TRBV5-5,TRBJ2-3,CASSRGTGSTDTQYF
NA,TRBV9,TRBJ2-2,CASSPPYRGNTGELFF
NA,TRBV28,TRBJ1-4,CASRPGQTATNEKLFF
few,TRBV2,TRBJ2-7,CASRQGKISYEQYF
NA,TRBV11-1,TRBJ2-7,CASLPRQGFSPETRYEQYF
once,TRBV30,TRBJ2-7,CAWRDNYEQYF
NA,TRBV6-5,TRBJ2-3,CASSGPQDTDTQYF
NA,TRBV25-1,TRBJ2-3,CASSRTDTQYF
NA,TRBV4-2,TRBJ2-2,CASSLSTGPNTGELFF
NA,TRBV7-8,TRBJ1-2,CASSLGTGGGYTF
NA,TRBV7-9,TRBJ2-1,CASSPWTGKENEQFF
NA,TRBV30,TRBJ2-7,CAWTTGRSYEQYF
NA,TRBV2,TRBJ2-1,CASKTIQRGLAGATENEQFF
NA,TRBV28,TRBJ2-7,CASKGQMATYEQYF
NA,TRBV5-1,TRBJ2-3,CASSLGAGGRSAQYF
NA,TRBV6-5,TRBJ2-1,CASSSLAGMIGQFF
NA,TRBV7-8,TRBJ2-6,CASSLEYRGGGANVLTF
NA,TRBV19,TRBJ1-6,CASSMSSHGQGYDSPLHF
NA,TRBV6-4,TRBJ1-2,CASSDSGQKENYGYTF
NA,TRBV6-1,TRBJ1-2,CASGARGPYGYTF
NA,TRBV6-5,TRBJ2-1,CASSYWGGASYNEQFF
NA,TRBV7-8,TRBJ2-5,CASSSNRLRRETQYF
NA,TRBV7-3,TRBJ2-6,CASSSGAVANVLTF
NA,TRBV4-1,TRBJ2-7,CASGSGGAYEQYF
NA,TRBV6-5,TRBJ2-2,CASSYSSHRVGELFF
NA,TRBV13,TRBJ2-7,CASSQGGPTYEQYF